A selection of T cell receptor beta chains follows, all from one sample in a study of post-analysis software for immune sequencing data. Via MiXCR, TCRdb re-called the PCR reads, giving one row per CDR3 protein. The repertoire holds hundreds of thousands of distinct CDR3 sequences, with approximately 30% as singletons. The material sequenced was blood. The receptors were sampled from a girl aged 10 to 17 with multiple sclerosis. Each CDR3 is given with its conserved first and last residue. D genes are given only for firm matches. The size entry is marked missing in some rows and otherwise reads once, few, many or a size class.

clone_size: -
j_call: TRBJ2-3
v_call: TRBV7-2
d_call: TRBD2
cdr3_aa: CASSPQRVAGGRDTQYF
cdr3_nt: TGTGCCAGCAGCCCCCAACGAGTAGCGGGGGGCCGGGATACGCAGTATTTT

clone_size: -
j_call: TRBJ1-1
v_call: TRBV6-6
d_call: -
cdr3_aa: CASSYDLLAGGTEAFF
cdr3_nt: TGTGCCAGCAGTTATGATTTGTTGGCCGGAGGAACCGAAGCTTTCTTT

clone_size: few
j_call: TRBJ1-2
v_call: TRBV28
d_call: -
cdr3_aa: CASSPGWDYGYTF
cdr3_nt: TGTGCCAGCAGTCCAGGGTGGGACTATGGCTACACCTTC

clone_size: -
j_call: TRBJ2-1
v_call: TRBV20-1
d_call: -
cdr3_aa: CSASYRAYNEQFF
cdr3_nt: TGCAGTGCTAGTTACAGGGCCTACAATGAGCAGTTCTTC

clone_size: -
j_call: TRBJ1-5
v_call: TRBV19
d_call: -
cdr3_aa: CASSIGGLRNQPQHF
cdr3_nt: TGTGCCAGTAGTATCGGCGGACTTCGCAATCAGCCCCAGCATTTT

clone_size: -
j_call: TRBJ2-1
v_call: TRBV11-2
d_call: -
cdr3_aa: CASSLLKSSYNEQFF
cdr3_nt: TGTGCCAGCAGCCTACTCAAGAGCTCCTACAATGAGCAGTTCTTC

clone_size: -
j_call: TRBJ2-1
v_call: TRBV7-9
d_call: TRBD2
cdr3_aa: CASSFGSGIMGSNEQFF
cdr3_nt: TGTGCCAGCAGCTTTGGAAGCGGGATTATGGGTTCGAATGAGCAGTTCTTC

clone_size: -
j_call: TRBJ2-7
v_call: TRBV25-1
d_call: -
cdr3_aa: CASSVTGTEKYEQYF
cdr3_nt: TGTGCCAGCAGTGTAACCGGGACGGAGAAGTACGAGCAGTACTTC

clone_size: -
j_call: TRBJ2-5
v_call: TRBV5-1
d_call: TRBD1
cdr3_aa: CASSSGTGPYGQYF
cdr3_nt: TGCGCCAGCAGCTCCGGGACAGGGCCCTACGGGCAGTACTTC

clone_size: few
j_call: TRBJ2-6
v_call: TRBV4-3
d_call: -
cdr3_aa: CASSHSAVKSGANVLTF
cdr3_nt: TGCGCCAGCAGCCATTCCGCCGTCAAGTCTGGGGCCAACGTCCTGACTTTC

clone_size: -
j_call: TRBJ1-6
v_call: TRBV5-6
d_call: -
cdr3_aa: CASSLVRAANSPLHF
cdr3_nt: TGTGCCAGCAGCTTGGTGCGGGCCGCCAATTCACCCCTCCACTTT

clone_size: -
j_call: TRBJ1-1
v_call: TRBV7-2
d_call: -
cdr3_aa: CASSSQVGDTEAFF
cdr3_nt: TGTGCCAGCAGCTCCCAGGTCGGGGACACTGAAGCTTTCTTT

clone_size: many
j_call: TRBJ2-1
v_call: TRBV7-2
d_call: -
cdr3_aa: CASSLALPYEQFF
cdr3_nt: TGTGCCAGCAGCTTAGCACTCCCCTATGAGCAGTTCTTC

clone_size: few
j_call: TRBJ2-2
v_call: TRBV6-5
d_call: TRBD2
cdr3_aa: CASSYVEREGWTGELFF
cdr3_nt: TGTGCCAGCAGTTACGTTGAGCGGGAGGGTTGGACCGGGGAGCTGTTTTTT

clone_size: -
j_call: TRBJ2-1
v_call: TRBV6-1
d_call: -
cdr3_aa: CASSPRHLWGVSYNEQFF
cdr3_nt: TGTGCCAGCAGTCCCCGCCATCTCTGGGGCGTCTCCTACAATGAGCAGTTCTTC

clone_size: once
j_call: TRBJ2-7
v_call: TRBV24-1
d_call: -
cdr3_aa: CATSDATEQYF
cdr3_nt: TGTGCCACCAGTGATGCCACCGAGCAGTACTTC

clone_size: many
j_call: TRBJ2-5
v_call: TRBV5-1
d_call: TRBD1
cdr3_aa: CASSLLTGQETQYF
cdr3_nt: TGCGCCAGCAGCCTATTGACAGGGCAAGAGACCCAGTACTTC

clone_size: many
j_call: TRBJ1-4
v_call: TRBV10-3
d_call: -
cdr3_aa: CAIRDASRKAEKLFF
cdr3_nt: TGTGCCATCCGCGACGCCTCGAGGAAGGCTGAAAAACTGTTTTTT

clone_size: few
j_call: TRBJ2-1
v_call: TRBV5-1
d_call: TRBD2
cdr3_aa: CASSGLAGPSDNEQFF
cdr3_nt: TGCGCCAGCAGCGGGCTAGCGGGCCCCAGCGACAATGAGCAGTTCTTC

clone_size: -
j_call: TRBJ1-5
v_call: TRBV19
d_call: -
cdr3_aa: CASSITYTAGQPQHF
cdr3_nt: TGTGCCAGTAGTATTACCTACACAGCCGGGCAGCCCCAGCATTTT

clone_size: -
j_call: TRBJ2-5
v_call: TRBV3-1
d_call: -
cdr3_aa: CASSLEGAGRYQETQYF
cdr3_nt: TGTGCCAGCAGCCTCGAAGGAGCAGGGAGGTACCAAGAGACCCAGTACTTC

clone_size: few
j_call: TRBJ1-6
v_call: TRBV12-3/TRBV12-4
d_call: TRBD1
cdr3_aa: CASSLWDRVHF
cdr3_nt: TGTGCCAGCAGTTTATGGGACAGGGTCCACTTT

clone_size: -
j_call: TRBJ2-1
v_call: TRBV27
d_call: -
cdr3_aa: CASSRTRAPEQFF
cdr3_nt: TGTGCCAGCAGTCGGACCAGGGCCCCTGAGCAGTTCTTC

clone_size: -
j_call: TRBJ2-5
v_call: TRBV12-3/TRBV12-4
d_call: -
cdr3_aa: CASSFYRPETQYF
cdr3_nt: TGTGCCAGCAGTTTTTATAGGCCGGAGACCCAGTACTTC

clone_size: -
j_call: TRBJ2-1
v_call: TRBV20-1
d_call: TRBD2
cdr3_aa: CSARDGTSVFGEQFF
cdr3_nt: TGCAGTGCTAGAGATGGAACTAGCGTCTTCGGTGAGCAGTTCTTC

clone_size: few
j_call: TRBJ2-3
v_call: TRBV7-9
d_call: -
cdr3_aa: CASSLSTGVSDTQYF
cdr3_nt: TGTGCCAGCAGCTTGTCCACGGGAGTATCAGATACGCAGTATTTT

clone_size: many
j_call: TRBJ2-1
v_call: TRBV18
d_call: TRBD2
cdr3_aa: CASSPQAGGYNEQFF
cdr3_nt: TGTGCCAGCTCACCACAAGCGGGAGGCTACAATGAGCAGTTCTTC

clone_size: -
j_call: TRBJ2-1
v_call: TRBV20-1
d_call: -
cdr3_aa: CSARDTNGEQFF
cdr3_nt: TGCAGTGCTAGAGATACCAACGGTGAGCAGTTCTTC

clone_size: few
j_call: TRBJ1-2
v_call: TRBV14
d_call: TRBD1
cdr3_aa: CASSPTGFGYTF
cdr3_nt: TGTGCCAGCAGCCCGACAGGGTTTGGCTACACCTTC

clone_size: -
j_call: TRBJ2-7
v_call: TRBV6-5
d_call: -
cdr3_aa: CASSLSPAEQYF
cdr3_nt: TGTGCCAGCAGCTTAAGTCCGGCCGAGCAGTACTTC

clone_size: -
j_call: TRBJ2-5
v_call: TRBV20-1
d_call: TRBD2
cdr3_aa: CSAAGGLAGAFQETQYF
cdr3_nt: TGCAGTGCTGCGGGGGGACTAGCGGGAGCATTCCAAGAGACCCAGTACTTC

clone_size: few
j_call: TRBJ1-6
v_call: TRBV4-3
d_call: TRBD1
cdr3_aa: CASSRETGGTGSPLHF
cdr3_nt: TGCGCCAGCAGCCGAGAGACAGGGGGAACGGGATCACCCCTCCACTTT

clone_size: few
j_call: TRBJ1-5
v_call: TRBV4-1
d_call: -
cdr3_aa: CASSQITGHQPQHF
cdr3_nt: TGCGCCAGCAGCCAGATAACAGGGCATCAGCCCCAGCATTTT

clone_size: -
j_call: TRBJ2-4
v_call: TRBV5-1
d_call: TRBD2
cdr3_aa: CASSRTSGVDIQYF
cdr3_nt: TGCGCCAGCAGCCGGACTAGCGGGGTGGACATTCAGTACTTC

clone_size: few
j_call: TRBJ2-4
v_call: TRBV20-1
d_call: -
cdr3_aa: CRWGQRRAKNIQYF
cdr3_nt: TGCAGGTGGGGGCAACGTAGAGCCAAAAACATTCAGTACTTC

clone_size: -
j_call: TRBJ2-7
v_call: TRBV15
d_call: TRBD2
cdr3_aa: CATSRSTSGSIYEQYF
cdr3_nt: TGTGCCACCAGCAGATCGACTAGCGGGAGTATCTACGAGCAGTACTTC

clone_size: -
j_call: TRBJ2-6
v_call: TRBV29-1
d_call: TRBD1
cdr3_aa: CSVEDRGPSGANVLTF
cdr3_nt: TGCAGCGTTGAGGACAGGGGGCCATCGGGGGCCAACGTCCTGACTTTC

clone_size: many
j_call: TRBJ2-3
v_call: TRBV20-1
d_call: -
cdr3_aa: CSAFPPQGRRRDTQYF
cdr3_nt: TGCAGTGCTTTCCCACCCCAGGGGCGCCGCCGAGATACGCAGTATTTT

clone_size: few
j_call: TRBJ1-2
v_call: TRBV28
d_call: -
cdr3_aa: CASSRPGGGDYGYTF
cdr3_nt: TGTGCCAGCAGCCGACCCGGGGGCGGGGACTATGGCTACACCTTC

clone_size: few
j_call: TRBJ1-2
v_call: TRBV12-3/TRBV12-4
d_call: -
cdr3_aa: CASSWAEGPNYGYTF
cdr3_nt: TGTGCCAGCAGTTGGGCAGAGGGGCCGAACTATGGCTACACCTTC

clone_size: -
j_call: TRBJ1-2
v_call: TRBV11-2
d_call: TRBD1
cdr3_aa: CASSWTGLANYGYTF
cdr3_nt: TGTGCCAGCAGCTGGACAGGGCTCGCTAACTATGGCTACACCTTC

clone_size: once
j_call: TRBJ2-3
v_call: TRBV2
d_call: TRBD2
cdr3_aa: CASIDGREASGTQYF
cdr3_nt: TGTGCCAGCATCGACGGGAGGGAGGCCAGCGGTACGCAGTATTTT

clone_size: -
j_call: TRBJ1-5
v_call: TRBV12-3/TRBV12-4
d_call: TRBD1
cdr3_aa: CASSLLGTGGANQPQHF
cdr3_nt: TGTGCCAGCAGTTTATTAGGAACAGGGGGTGCAAATCAGCCCCAGCATTTT

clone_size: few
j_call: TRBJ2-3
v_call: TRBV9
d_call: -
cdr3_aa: CAGSESPYGSPRTDTQYF
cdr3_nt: TGTGCCGGCAGCGAATCCCCCTACGGGTCACCTCGCACAGATACGCAGTATTTT

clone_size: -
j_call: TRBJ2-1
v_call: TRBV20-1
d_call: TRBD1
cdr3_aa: CSARHGQGETQFF
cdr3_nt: TGCAGTGCCCGACACGGACAGGGAGAGACCCAGTTCTTC

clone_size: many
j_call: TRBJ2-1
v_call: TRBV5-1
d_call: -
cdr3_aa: CASSLEALPYNEQFF
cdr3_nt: TGCGCCAGCAGCTTAGAGGCACTCCCGTACAATGAGCAGTTCTTC

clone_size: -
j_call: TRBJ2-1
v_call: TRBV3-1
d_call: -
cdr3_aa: CASSRTETQFF
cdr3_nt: TGTGCCAGCAGTCGGACAGAAACGCAGTTCTTC

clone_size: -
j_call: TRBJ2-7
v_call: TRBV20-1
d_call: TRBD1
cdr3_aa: CSARDRSEQYF
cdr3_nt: TGCAGTGCTAGGGACAGGAGCGAGCAGTACTTC

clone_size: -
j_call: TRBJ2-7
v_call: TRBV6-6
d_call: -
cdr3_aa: CASTLAPVRSYEQYF
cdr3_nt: TGTGCCAGCACTTTAGCCCCGGTCAGGTCCTACGAGCAGTACTTC

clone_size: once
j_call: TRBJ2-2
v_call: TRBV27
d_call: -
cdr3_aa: CASSLSGGETGELFF
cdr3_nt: TGTGCCAGCAGTTTATCGGGGGGCGAAACCGGGGAGCTGTTTTTT

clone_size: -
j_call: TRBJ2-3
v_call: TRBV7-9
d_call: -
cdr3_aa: CASSWDSLNTDTQYF
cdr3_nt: TGTGCCAGCAGCTGGGACTCATTAAACACAGATACGCAGTATTTT

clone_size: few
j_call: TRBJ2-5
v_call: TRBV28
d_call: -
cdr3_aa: CASSSRRGLKETQYF
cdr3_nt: TGTGCCAGCAGTTCCCGACGGGGATTGAAAGAGACCCAGTACTTC

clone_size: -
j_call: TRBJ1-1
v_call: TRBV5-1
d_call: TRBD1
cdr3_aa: CASSVGDRMNTEAFF
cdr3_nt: TGCGCCAGCAGCGTGGGGGACAGGATGAACACTGAAGCTTTCTTT